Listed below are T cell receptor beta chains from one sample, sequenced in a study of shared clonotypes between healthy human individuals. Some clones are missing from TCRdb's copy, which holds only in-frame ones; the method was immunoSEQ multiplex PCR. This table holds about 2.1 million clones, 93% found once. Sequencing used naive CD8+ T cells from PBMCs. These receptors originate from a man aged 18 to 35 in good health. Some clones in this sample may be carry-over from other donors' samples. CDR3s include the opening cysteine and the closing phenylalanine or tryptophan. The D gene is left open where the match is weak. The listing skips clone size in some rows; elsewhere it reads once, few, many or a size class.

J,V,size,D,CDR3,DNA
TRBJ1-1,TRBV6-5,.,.,CASSYAGSNTEAFF,TGTGCCAGCAGTTACGCGGGATCGAACACTGAAGCTTTCTTT
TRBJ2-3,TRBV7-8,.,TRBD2,CASSLIGSGGPTDTQYF,TGTGCCAGCAGCTTAATTGGGTCGGGAGGGCCAACAGATACGCAGTATTTT
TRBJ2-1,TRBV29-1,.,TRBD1,CSVTFRQGVYEQFF,TGCAGCGTTACATTCCGACAGGGTGTGTATGAGCAGTTCTTC
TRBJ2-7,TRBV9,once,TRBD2,CASSYGLAGGEQYF,TGTGCCAGCAGCTATGGACTAGCGGGTGGCGAGCAGTACTTC
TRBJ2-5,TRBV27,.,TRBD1,CASRGQVQETQYF,TGTGCCAGCAGGGGACAGGTTCAAGAGACCCAGTACTTC
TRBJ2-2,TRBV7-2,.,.,CASSSLHRNTGELFF,TGTGCCAGCAGCTCCCTACACCGGAACACCGGGGAGCTGTTTTTT
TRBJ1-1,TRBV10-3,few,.,CAISEVQINTEAFF,TGTGCCATCAGTGAGGTCCAGATTAACACTGAAGCTTTCTTT
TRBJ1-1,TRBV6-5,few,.,CASSQNAEAFF,TGTGCCAGCAGTCAAAATGCTGAAGCTTTCTTT
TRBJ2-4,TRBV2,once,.,CASSEGRVDSIQYF,TGTGCCAGCAGTGAGGGCAGGGTGGACAGCATTCAGTACTTC
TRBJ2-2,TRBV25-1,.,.,CASSEWGSWNTGELFF,TGTGCCAGCAGTGAATGGGGATCTTGGAACACCGGGGAGCTGTTTTTT
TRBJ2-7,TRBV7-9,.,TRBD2,CASSLPGLAYEQYF,TGTGCCAGCAGCTTACCCGGACTAGCGTACGAGCAGTACTTC
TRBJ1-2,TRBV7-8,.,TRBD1,CASSLALGAGGYGYTF,TGTGCCAGCAGCTTAGCGTTAGGGGCAGGGGGCTATGGCTACACCTTC
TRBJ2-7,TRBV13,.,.,CASSLRGYEQYF,TGTGCCAGCAGCTTACGAGGTTACGAGCAGTACTTC
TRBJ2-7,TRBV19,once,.,CASSPNRDEQYF,TGTGCCAGTAGTCCCAACAGGGACGAGCAGTACTTC
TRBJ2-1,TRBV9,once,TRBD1,CASSKTGANNEQFF,TGTGCCAGCAGTAAGACAGGGGCGAACAATGAGCAGTTCTTC
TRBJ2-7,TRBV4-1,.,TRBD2,CASSQDPAGAYEQYF,TGCGCCAGCAGCCAAGATCCGGCGGGGGCCTACGAGCAGTACTTC
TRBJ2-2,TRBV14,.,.,CASSQEGDTNTGELFF,TGTGCCAGCAGCCAAGAGGGGGATACGAACACCGGGGAGCTGTTTTTT
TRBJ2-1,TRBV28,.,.,CASSATSNEQFF,TGTGCCAGCAGTGCGACGAGCAATGAGCAGTTCTTC
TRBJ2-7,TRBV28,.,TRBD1,CASSQGAYRNEQYF,TGTGCCAGCAGTCAGGGGGCTTATCGGAACGAGCAGTACTTC
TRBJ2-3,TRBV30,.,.,CAWYQVTDTQYF,TGTGCCTGGTATCAAGTCACAGATACGCAGTATTTT
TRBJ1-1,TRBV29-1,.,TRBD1,CSAYLGQGEGPEAFF,TGCAGCGCTTACCTTGGACAGGGGGAAGGGCCTGAAGCTTTCTTT
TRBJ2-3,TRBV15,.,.,CATSRVGLTDTQYF,TGTGCCACCAGCAGAGTAGGGCTGACAGATACGCAGTATTTT
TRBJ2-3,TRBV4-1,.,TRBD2,CASSTSGRADTQYF,TGCGCCAGCAGTACTAGCGGGAGGGCAGATACGCAGTATTTT
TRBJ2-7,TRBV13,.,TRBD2,CASSPPSGAGYEQYF,TGTGCCAGCAGCCCTCCTAGCGGGGCGGGATACGAGCAGTACTTC
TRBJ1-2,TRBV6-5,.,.,CATQTRFDSYGYTF,TGTGCCACCCAGACACGTTTCGATTCCTATGGCTACACCTTC
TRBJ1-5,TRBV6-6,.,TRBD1,CASSYSGQDSNQPQHF,TGTGCCAGCAGTTACTCGGGACAGGATAGCAATCAGCCCCAGCATTTT
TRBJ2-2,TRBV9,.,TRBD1,CASSVQPGQGATNTGELFF,TGTGCCAGCAGCGTACAACCGGGACAGGGGGCAACGAACACCGGGGAGCTGTTTTTT
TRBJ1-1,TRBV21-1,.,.,CASSKGGTGEAFF,TGTGCCAGCAGCAAAGGGGGGACAGGTGAAGCTTTCTTT
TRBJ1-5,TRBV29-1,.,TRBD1,CSVLLTGDQPQHF,TGCAGCGTCCTTCTAACAGGGGATCAGCCCCAGCATTTT
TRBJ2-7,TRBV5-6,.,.,CASSLWSSYEQYF,TGTGCCAGCAGCTTGTGGAGTTCCTACGAGCAGTACTTC
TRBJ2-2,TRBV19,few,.,CASSIFGGVSTGELFF,TGTGCCAGTAGTATCTTCGGGGGTGTTTCGACCGGGGAGCTGTTTTTT
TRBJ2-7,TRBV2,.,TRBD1,CASSDRDSSYEQYF,TGTGCCAGCAGTGACCGGGACAGTTCCTACGAGCAGTACTTC
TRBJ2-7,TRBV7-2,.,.,CASSNVGTIYEQYF,TGTGCCAGCAGTAATGTCGGGACGATATACGAGCAGTACTTC
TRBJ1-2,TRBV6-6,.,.,CASSKSQANYGYTF,TGTGCCAGCAGTAAATCACAGGCTAACTATGGCTACACCTTC
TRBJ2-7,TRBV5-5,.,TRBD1,CASSLAPNRGAYEQYF,TGTGCCAGCAGCTTGGCCCCAAACAGGGGAGCCTACGAGCAGTACTTC